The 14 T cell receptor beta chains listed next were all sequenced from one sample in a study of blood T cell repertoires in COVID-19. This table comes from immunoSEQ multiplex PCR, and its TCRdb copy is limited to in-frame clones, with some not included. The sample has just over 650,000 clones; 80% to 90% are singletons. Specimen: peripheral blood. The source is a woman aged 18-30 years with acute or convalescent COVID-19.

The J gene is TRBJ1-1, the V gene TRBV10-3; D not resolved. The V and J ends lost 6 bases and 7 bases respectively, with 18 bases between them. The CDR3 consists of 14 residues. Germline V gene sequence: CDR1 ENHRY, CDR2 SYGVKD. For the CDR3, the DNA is TGTGCCATCAGCCCGGCGGGTGCGGCCCTTGAAGCTTTCTTT. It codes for CAISPAGAALEAFF.

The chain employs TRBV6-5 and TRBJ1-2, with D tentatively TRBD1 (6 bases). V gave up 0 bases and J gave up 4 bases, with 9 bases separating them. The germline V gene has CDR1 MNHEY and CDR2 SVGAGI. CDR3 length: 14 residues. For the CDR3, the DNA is TGTGCCAGCAGTTACTCGTCCAGGGGCTATGGCTACACCTTC. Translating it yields CASSYSSRGYGYTF.

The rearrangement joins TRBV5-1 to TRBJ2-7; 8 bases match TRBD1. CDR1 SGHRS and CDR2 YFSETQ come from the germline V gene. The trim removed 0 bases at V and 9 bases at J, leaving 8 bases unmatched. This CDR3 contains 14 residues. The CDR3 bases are TGCGCCAGCAGCTTGGAGGGACAGGCCTGGAGGCAGTACTTC. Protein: CASSLEGQAWRQYF. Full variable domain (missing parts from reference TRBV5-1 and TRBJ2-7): KAGVTQTPRYLIKTRGQQVTLSCSPISGHRSVSWYQQTPGQGLQFLFEYFSETQRNKGNFPGRFSGRQFSNSRSEMNVSTLELGDSALYLCASSLEGQAWRQYFGPGTRLTVT.

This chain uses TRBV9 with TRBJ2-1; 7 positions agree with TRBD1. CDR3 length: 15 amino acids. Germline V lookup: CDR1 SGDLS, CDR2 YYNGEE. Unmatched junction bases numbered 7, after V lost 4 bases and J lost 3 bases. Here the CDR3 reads CASSQSGTDYNEQFF. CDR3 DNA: TGTGCCAGCAGCCAGAGTGGGACAGACTACAATGAGCAGTTCTTC.

CDR3 sequence (DNA): TGTGCCAGCAGTTACCGGCGGGGGGTTGAGACTGAAGCTTTCTTT. Protein product: CASSYRRGVETEAFF. J is TRBJ1-1 and V is TRBV6-2 or TRBV6-3; a possible D gene is TRBD1 (5 bases). Trimming left V 2 bases short and J 5 bases short, with 15 bases between. CDR1 and CDR2 (germline): MNHEY, SVGEGT. This CDR3 region has 15 residues.

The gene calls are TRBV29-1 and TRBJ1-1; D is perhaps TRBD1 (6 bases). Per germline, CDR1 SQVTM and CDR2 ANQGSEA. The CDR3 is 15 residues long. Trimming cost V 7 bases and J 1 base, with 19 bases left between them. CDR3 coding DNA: TGCAGCGCCGCTACTGGACAGTTCGGGAACACTGAAGCTTTCTTT. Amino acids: CSAATGQFGNTEAFF.

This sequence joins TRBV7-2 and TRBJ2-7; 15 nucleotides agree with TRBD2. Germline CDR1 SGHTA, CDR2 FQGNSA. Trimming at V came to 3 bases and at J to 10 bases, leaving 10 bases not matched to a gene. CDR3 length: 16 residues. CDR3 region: CASSFPRTSGGAGQYF. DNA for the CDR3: TGTGCCAGCAGCTTTCCCCGGACTAGCGGGGGGGCCGGACAGTACTTC.

This CDR3 is CASSRGGMETQYF. The CDR3 nucleotides are TGTGCCAGCAGTCGCGGGGGAATGGAGACCCAGTACTTC. The V call is TRBV6-5, the J call TRBJ2-5, with 7 bases matching TRBD2. The V segment lost 5 bases and the J segment 5 bases; nucleotides outside the gene matches: 5. Germline CDR1 reads MNHEY; CDR2 reads SVGAGI. The CDR3 has 13 residues.

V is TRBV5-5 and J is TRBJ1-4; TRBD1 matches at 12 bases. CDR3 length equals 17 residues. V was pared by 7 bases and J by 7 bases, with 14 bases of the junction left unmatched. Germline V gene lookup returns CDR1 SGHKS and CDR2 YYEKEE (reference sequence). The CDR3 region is CASSYGGTGGAGEKLFF. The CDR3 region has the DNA TGTGCCAGCTCCTATGGCGGGACAGGGGGCGCAGGTGAAAAACTGTTTTTT.

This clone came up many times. The CDR3 loop reads CASSETQGSTDTQYF. The CDR3 DNA reads TGTGCCAGCAGTGAGACACAGGGATCCACAGATACGCAGTATTTT. The rearrangement links TRBV6-4 to TRBJ2-3; D is possibly TRBD1 (6 bases). Per germline, CDR1 MRHNA and CDR2 SNTAGT. CDR3 length equals 15 residues. V dropped 3 bases and J dropped 2 bases, with 12 bases sitting between them.

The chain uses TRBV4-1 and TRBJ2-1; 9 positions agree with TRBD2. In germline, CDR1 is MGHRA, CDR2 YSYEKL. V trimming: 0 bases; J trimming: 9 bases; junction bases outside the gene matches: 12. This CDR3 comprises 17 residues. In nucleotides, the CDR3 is TGCGCCAGCAGCCAAGAATACCCGCGGGGGGGCTTATCTGAGCAGTTCTTC. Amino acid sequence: CASSQEYPRGGLSEQFF.

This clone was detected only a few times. The CDR3 nucleotides read TGTGCCAGCAGCCAAGTAGAAAAGGGGCCCCACTATGGCTACACCTTC. Translating gives CASSQVEKGPHYGYTF. The genes are TRBV3-1 (or the pseudogene TRBV3-2) and TRBJ1-2; TRBD1 might be the D (5 bases). V shed 1 base and J shed 3 bases, with 15 bases lying between them. The CDR3 totals 16 residues. CDR1 and CDR2 from the germline V gene are LGHDT and YNNKEL (reference sequence).

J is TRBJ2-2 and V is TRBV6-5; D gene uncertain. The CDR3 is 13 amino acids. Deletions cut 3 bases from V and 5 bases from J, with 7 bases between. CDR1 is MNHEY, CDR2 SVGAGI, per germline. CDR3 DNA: TGTGCCAGCAGTTATCTACTAACCGGGGAGCTGTTTTTT. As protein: CASSYLLTGELFF.

CDR3 protein: CASSRTGDWETQYF. The DNA for the CDR3 is TGTGCCAGCAGCCGTACAGGGGATTGGGAGACCCAGTACTTC. J is TRBJ2-5 and V is TRBV7-9; 7 bases map to TRBD1. The V gene's germline CDR1 is SEHNR and CDR2 FQNEAQ (reference sequence). V trimming: 5 bases; J trimming: 5 bases; junction bases outside the gene matches: 8. The CDR3 is 14 residues long. The full variable domain, in which reference TRBV7-9 and TRBJ2-5 provide the parts outside the CDR3, is DTGVSQNPRHKITKRGQNVTFRCDPISEHNRLYWYRQTLGQGPEFLTYFQNEAQLEKSRLLSDRFSAERPKGSFSTLEIQRTEQGDSAMYLCASSRTGDWETQYFGPGTRLLVL.